The 7 T cell receptor beta chains given below trace back to one sample, sequenced in a study of cytomegalovirus exposure and HLA in healthy donors. Amplification used 60 Vbeta primers and 13 Jbeta primers. Repertoires were generated with immunoSEQ multiplex PCR, while TCRdb's copy carries only in-frame clones and drops some. Among about 120,000 clones listed, roughly 80% were seen once. Sample: PBMCs. The origin of the receptors is a man between 60 and 75 years old in good health and CMV-seropositive.

The genes are TRBV5-1 and TRBJ2-6; maybe TRBD2 (5 bases). The germline V and J ends were trimmed by 3 bases and 2 bases, with 12 bases remaining between them. This CDR3 has 16 amino acids. Germline CDR1 SGHRS, CDR2 YFSETQ. The CDR3 spells CASSSTTSPGANVLTF. CDR3 coding DNA: TGCGCCAGCAGCTCGACTACATCGCCTGGGGCCAACGTCCTGACTTTC. The variable domain in full, completed from reference TRBV5-1 and TRBJ2-6, reads KAGVTQTPRYLIKTRGQQVTLSCSPISGHRSVSWYQQTPGQGLQFLFEYFSETQRNKGNFPGRFSGRQFSNSRSEMNVSTLELGDSALYLCASSSTTSPGANVLTFGAGSRLTVL.

The chain is built from TRBV19 and TRBJ2-7, with 10 bases fitting TRBD2. The CDR3 totals 15 residues. From germline, CDR1 is LNHDA and CDR2 SQIVND (reference sequence). J was trimmed by 3 bases and V by 5 bases; bases with no gene match: 7. In nucleotides, the CDR3 is TGTGCCAGTAGTGGGGGGCTAGCGGGAGTCTACGAGCAGTACTTC. It translates to CASSGGLAGVYEQYF.

This chain joins TRBV5-1 and TRBJ2-7, with 10 positions matching TRBD1. Trimming took 2 bases from V and 0 from J; bases not matched to a gene: 11. The CDR3 covers 18 residues. Looked up from germline, CDR1 is SGHRS and CDR2 is YFSETQ. The DNA of the CDR3 is TGCGCCAGCAGCTTCGACAGGGGGCAAGACCTGAGCTCCTACGAGCAGTACTTC. Amino acid sequence: CASSFDRGQDLSSYEQYF.

This chain joins TRBV2 and TRBJ1-5; D possibly corresponds to TRBD1 (6 bases). The V and J ends lost 3 bases and 2 bases respectively, with 11 bases between them. Germline-derived CDR1 and CDR2 are SNHLY and FYNNEI. The CDR3 length is 15 residues. This chain's CDR3 is CASSESGGGNQPQHF. CDR3 coding DNA: TGTGCCAGCAGTGAGTCGGGGGGCGGCAATCAGCCCCAGCATTTT.

There are a few counts of this clone. The gene calls are TRBV5-1 and TRBJ2-7, with D possibly matching TRBD1 (6 bases). Germline-derived CDR1 and CDR2 are SGHRS and YFSETQ. Trimming took off 0 bases at V and 1 base at J, with 17 bases between the two ends. This CDR3 has 17 amino acids. CDR3 nucleotides: TGCGCCAGCAGCTTGGCTGGTGCAGGGGCGGCTTCCTACGAGCAGTACTTC. Encoded protein: CASSLAGAGAASYEQYF.

The V call is TRBV5-1, the J call TRBJ2-2; a possible D gene is TRBD1 (6 bases). Germline V gene lookup returns CDR1 SGHRS and CDR2 YFSETQ. The CDR3 loop spans 14 amino acids. The V and J ends lost 0 bases and 7 bases respectively, with 10 bases between them. CDR3 sequence (DNA): TGCGCCAGCAGCTTGGCACAGGGTAACGGGGAGCTGTTTTTT. This codes for CASSLAQGNGELFF.

The chain recombines TRBV5-4 with TRBJ2-7, with TRBD2 matching over 8 bases. The germline CDR1 and CDR2 sequences are SGHNT and YYREEE (reference sequence). The trim removed 4 bases at V and 4 bases at J, leaving 7 bases unmatched. The CDR3 is made up of 14 amino acids. CDR3 DNA sequence: TGTGCCAGCAGCCTGCGGGGGGCTGGTTACGAGCAGTACTTC. This sequence encodes CASSLRGAGYEQYF.